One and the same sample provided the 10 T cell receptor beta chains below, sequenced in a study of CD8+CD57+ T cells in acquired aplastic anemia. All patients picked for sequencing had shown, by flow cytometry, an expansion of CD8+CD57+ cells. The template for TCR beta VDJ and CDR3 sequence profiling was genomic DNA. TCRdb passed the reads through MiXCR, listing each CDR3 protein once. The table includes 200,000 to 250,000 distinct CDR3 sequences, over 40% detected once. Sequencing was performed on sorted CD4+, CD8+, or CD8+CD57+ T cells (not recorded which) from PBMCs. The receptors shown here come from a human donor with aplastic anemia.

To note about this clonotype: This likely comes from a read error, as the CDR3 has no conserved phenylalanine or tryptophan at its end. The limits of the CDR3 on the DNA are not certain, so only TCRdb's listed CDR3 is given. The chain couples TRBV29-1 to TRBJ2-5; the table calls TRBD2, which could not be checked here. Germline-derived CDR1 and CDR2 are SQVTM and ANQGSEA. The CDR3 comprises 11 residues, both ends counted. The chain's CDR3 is CSVRGGLAPNT.

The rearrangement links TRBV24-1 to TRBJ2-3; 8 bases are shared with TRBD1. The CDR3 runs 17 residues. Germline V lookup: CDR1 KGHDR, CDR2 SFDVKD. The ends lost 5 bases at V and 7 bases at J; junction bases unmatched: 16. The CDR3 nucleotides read TGTGCCACCAGTGGCATCCCAGGGGGCGAAGTTCGTAATACGCAGTATTTT. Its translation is CATSGIPGGEVRNTQYF.

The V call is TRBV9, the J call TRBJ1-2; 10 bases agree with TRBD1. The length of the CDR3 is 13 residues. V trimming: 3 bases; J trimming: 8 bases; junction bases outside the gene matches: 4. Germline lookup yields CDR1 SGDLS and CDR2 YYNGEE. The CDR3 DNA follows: TGTGCCAGCAGCGGCGGACAGGGGGGCGGCTACACCTTC. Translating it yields CASSGGQGGGYTF.

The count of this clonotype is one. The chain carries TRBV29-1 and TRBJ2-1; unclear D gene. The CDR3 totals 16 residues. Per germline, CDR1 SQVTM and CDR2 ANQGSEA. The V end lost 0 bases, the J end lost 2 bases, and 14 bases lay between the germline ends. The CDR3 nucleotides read TGCAGCGTTGAAGATTACCAGGTCAACGCCTACAATGAGCAGTTCTTC. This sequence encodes CSVEDYQVNAYNEQFF.

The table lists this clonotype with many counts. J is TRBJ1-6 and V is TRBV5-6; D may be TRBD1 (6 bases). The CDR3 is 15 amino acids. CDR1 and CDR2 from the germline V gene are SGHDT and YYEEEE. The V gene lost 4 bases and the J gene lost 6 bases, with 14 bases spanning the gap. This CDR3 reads CASSGTPWGNSPLHF. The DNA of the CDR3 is TGTGCCAGCAGCGGGACACCCTGGGGTAATTCACCCCTCCACTTT.

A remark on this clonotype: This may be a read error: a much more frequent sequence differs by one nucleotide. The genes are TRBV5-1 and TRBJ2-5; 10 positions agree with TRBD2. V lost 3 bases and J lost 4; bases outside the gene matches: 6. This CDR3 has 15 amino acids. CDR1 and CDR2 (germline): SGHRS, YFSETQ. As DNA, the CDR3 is TGCGCCAGCAGCTGGGGGGCTAGCGGGGGAGAGACCCAGTACTTC. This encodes CASSWGASGGETQYF.

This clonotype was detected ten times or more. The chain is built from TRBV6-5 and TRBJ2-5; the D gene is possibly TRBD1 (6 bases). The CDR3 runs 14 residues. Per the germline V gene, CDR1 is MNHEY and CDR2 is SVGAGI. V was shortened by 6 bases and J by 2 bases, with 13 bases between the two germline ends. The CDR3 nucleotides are TGTGCCAGCAGGCTGGGGGCAGGGCAAGAGACCCAGTACTTC. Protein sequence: CASRLGAGQETQYF.

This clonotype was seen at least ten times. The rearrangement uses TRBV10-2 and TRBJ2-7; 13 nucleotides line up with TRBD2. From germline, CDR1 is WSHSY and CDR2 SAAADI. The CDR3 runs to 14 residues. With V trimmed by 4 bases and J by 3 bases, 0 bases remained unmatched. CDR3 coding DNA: TGCGCCAGCAGTGGGACTAGCGGGAGCTACGAGCAGTACTTC. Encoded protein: CASSGTSGSYEQYF.

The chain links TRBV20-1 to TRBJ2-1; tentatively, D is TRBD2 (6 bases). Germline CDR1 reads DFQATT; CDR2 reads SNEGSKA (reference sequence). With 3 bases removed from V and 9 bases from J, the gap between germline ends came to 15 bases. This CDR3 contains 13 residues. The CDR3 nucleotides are TGCAGTGCTAGGTCCCGGGAGCAGTTTGAGCAGTTCTTC. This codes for CSARSREQFEQFF.

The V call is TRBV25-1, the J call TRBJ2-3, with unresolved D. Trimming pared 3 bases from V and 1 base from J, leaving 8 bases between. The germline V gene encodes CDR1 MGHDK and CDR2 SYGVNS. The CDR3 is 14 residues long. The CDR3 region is CASSDQRGTDTQYF. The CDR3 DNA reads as TGTGCCAGCAGTGATCAGAGAGGCACAGATACGCAGTATTTT.